Each of the 29 T cell receptor beta chains below was sequenced from the same sample in a study of blood T cell repertoires in COVID-19. The data were produced by immunoSEQ multiplex PCR, yet TCRdb's version contains in-frame clones alone and is incomplete. The sample carries roughly 250,000 clones, about 93% recorded once. Sequenced sample: peripheral blood. These receptor sequences come from a man aged 25 to 40 with COVID-19, enrolled during active disease.

The chain links TRBV5-4 to TRBJ2-2; 9 positions agree with TRBD1. This CDR3 is built from 15 residues. Germline V lookup: CDR1 SGHNT, CDR2 YYREEE (reference sequence). V lost 3 bases to trimming and J lost 7 bases; unmatched junction nucleotides: 7. The CDR3 loop reads CASSSYGTGFGELFF. The CDR3 DNA reads TGTGCCAGCAGCTCGTACGGGACAGGGTTCGGGGAGCTGTTTTTT.

The chain couples TRBV7-3 to TRBJ2-2; TRBD1 aligns across 11 bases. This CDR3 is built from 18 residues. J gave up 5 bases and V 3 bases, and 11 bases lay outside the gene matches. Germline V gene lookup returns CDR1 SGHTA and CDR2 FQGTGA. CDR3 sequence reads: CASSFRTGGVGKTGELFF. The CDR3 DNA follows: TGTGCCAGCAGCTTTAGGACAGGGGGCGTCGGTAAGACCGGGGAGCTGTTTTTT.

The chain combines TRBV2 with TRBJ1-6; 9 positions agree with TRBD1. Trimming cost V 0 bases and J 9 bases; bases outside gene matches: 3. This CDR3 spans 15 amino acids. In germline, CDR1 is SNHLY, CDR2 FYNNEI. Written as DNA, the CDR3 is TGTGCCAGCAGTGAAGCTAGGACAGGGGCTTCACCCCTCCACTTT. Residues: CASSEARTGASPLHF.

The chain uses TRBV7-9 and TRBJ2-3, with 7 positions matching TRBD2. This CDR3 spans 13 amino acids. Germline V lookup: CDR1 SEHNR, CDR2 FQNEAQ (reference sequence). J lost 6 bases, V lost 7 bases, and 7 bases had no gene match. The CDR3 DNA sequence: TGTGCCAGCACCCAGCGGGGATCCGATACGCAGTATTTT. This encodes CASTQRGSDTQYF.

The chain carries TRBV7-9 and TRBJ1-2; TRBD1 aligns across 8 bases. Germline-derived CDR1 and CDR2 are SEHNR and FQNEAQ (reference sequence). This CDR3 is built from 15 residues. After removal of 0 bases from V and 4 bases from J, the junction contained 4 bases not matched to a gene. CDR3 nucleotides: TGTGCCAGCAGCTTAGCGACAGGGGTTCTCTATGGCTACACCTTC. Its protein is CASSLATGVLYGYTF.

The chain employs TRBV4-1 and TRBJ2-6; tentatively, D is TRBD1 (6 bases). V was clipped by 1 base and J by 3 bases, with 22 bases between them. The V gene's germline CDR1 is MGHRA and CDR2 YSYEKL. The CDR3 totals 20 residues. The chain's CDR3 is CASSQAGGQRTFGGANVLTF. CDR3 DNA: TGCGCCAGCAGCCAAGCTGGAGGACAGAGGACTTTCGGTGGGGCCAACGTCCTGACTTTC.

The rearrangement uses TRBV3-1 (or the pseudogene TRBV3-2) and TRBJ2-5; D is uncertain. This CDR3 region has 14 residues. The V and J ends lost 1 base and 3 bases respectively, with 9 bases between them. Germline CDR1 and CDR2: LGHDT and YNNKEL (reference sequence). CDR3 DNA: TGTGCCAGCAGCCAAGTGCTAGGCGAAGAGACCCAGTACTTC. It yields the protein CASSQVLGEETQYF.

The chain has TRBV7-9 and TRBJ1-4; D is undetermined. The germline V and J ends were trimmed by 1 base and 5 bases, with 11 bases remaining between them. The CDR3 is 15 residues long. Per the germline V gene, CDR1 is SEHNR and CDR2 is FQNEAQ (reference sequence). CDR3 amino acids: CASSLGQVLNEKLFF. CDR3 sequence (DNA): TGTGCCAGCAGCTTAGGGCAGGTCCTAAATGAAAAACTGTTTTTT.

The rearrangement links TRBV7-3 to TRBJ1-5; perhaps TRBD1 as D (6 bases). Germline CDR1 SGHTA, CDR2 FQGTGA. This CDR3 spans 15 amino acids. Trimming cost V 2 bases and J 0 bases, with 8 bases left between them. This chain's CDR3 is CASSLQGSSNQPQHF. DNA of the CDR3: TGTGCCAGCAGCTTACAGGGGTCTAGCAATCAGCCCCAGCATTTT.

The chain couples TRBV6-6 to TRBJ1-5; no definite D call. Trimming removed 6 bases at V and 4 bases at J, with 13 bases between. Germline CDR1 MNHNY, CDR2 SVGAGI (reference sequence). This CDR3 has 14 residues. The CDR3 loop reads CASRDYRGNQPQHF. CDR3 DNA sequence: TGTGCCAGCAGAGATTACCGGGGTAATCAGCCCCAGCATTTT.

The V call is TRBV18, the J call TRBJ1-1; 7 positions agree with TRBD1. The germline V gene has CDR1 KGHSH and CDR2 LQKENI. V gave up 3 bases and J gave up 7 bases; unmatched junction bases: 2. This CDR3 has 12 amino acids. The CDR3 region has the DNA TGTGCCAGCTCACCGGGGACAGTTGAAGCTTTCTTT. Translating gives CASSPGTVEAFF.

This clone appeared once. The junction departs from germline at one end; a sequencing error may be responsible. The chain employs TRBV11-2 and TRBJ1-6; D gene uncertain. This CDR3 comprises 13 residues. CDR1 is SGHAT, CDR2 FQNNGV, per germline. CDR3 in amino acids: CASSLAENSPLHF. CDR3 DNA: TGTGCCAGCAGCTTAGCGGAGAATTCGCCCCTCCACTTT.

The chain has TRBV6-5 and TRBJ2-7; 10 bases fit TRBD1. J gave up 2 bases and V 1 base, and 5 bases lay outside the gene matches. Per the germline V gene, CDR1 is MNHEY and CDR2 is SVGAGI. CDR3 length equals 16 residues. CDR3 coding DNA: TGTGCCAGCAGTTACTTCCCGGACAGGGGGGCCTACGAGCAGTACTTC. This translates into CASSYFPDRGAYEQYF.

This sequence joins TRBV7-9 and TRBJ2-7, with 14 bases identical to TRBD2. Per the germline V gene, CDR1 is SEHNR and CDR2 is FQNEAQ (reference sequence). The CDR3 sequence is 17 residues long. The J segment lost 1 base and the V segment lost 3 bases, leaving 5 bases of the junction unmatched. Written as DNA, the CDR3 is TGTGCCAGCAGCTTCGTCAGGACTAGCGGGGGGTCCTACGAGCAGTACTTC. Amino acid sequence: CASSFVRTSGGSYEQYF.

The chain recombines TRBV9 with TRBJ2-6; 9 bases are shared with TRBD1. CDR1 and CDR2 from the germline V gene are SGDLS and YYNGEE. The CDR3 is 18 residues long. With 4 bases clipped from V and 4 bases from J, the junction kept 12 bases outside the gene matches. As DNA, the CDR3 is TGTGCCAGCAGCCCCCGACAGGGACAGGGTTCCGGGGCCAACGTCCTGACTTTC. This gives the protein CASSPRQGQGSGANVLTF.

The CDR3 region has the DNA TGTGCCAGCAGCGTTATAGCGGGGAGCTCCTACAATGAGCAGTTCTTC. Amino acids: CASSVIAGSSYNEQFF. This sequence joins TRBV7-3 and TRBJ2-1, with TRBD2 identical over 8 bases. Trimming cost V 5 bases and J 0 bases; bases outside gene matches: 6. This CDR3 has 16 residues. In germline, CDR1 is SGHTA, CDR2 FQGTGA.

This chain connects TRBV2 to TRBJ1-1, with a tentative D call TRBD1 (5 bases). Trimming cost V 7 bases and J 11 bases, with 32 bases left between them. The germline CDR1 and CDR2 sequences are SNHLY and FYNNEI. CDR3 size: 17 residues. CDR3 DNA: TGTGCCAGCAAAAAGGACGGGGGGTATCCGGCCGAGAGGGTGGCTTTCTTT. It specifies CASKKDGGYPAERVAFF.

The chain carries TRBV10-3 and TRBJ2-1, with a tentative D call TRBD1 (5 bases). Per the germline V gene, CDR1 is ENHRY and CDR2 is SYGVKD. The V end lost 6 bases, the J end lost 7 bases, and 13 bases lay between the germline ends. CDR3 size: 13 residues. CDR3 region: CAIRDKFENEQFF. In DNA form, the CDR3 reads TGTGCCATCAGGGACAAGTTTGAGAATGAGCAGTTCTTC.

The CDR3 sequence: CAWSVFLTGFSGYTF. The CDR3 coding sequence is TGTGCCTGGAGTGTATTTCTCACAGGTTTTTCTGGCTACACCTTC. The chain has TRBV30 and TRBJ1-2; a weak D match, TRBD1 (5 bases). V shed 0 bases and J shed 7 bases, with 18 bases lying between them. The CDR3 is 15 amino acids. From germline, CDR1 is GTSNPN and CDR2 SVGIG (reference sequence).

This clone showed up just once. J is TRBJ2-1 and V is TRBV6-5, with 9 bases identical to TRBD1. The CDR3 has 15 residues. Trimming removed 6 bases from V and 3 bases from J; junction bases left unmatched: 6. Germline CDR1 is MNHEY and CDR2 is SVGAGI. The CDR3 sequence: CASRSSGQGYNEQFF. In DNA, the CDR3 is TGTGCCAGCAGGTCGTCGGGACAGGGCTACAATGAGCAGTTCTTC.

CDR3 DNA: TGTGCCAGCAGTGTAGACAGGGGCTCTGGTGAAAAACTGTTTTTT. Translating gives CASSVDRGSGEKLFF. V usage is TRBV6-4 and J usage is TRBJ1-4; 8 bases map to TRBD1. This CDR3 region has 15 residues. The germline V gene has CDR1 MRHNA and CDR2 SNTAGT. V lost 4 bases to trimming and J lost 7 bases; unmatched junction nucleotides: 8.

The V call is TRBV11-3, the J call TRBJ1-1, with D hard to call. Trimming removed 4 bases at V and 0 bases at J, with 6 bases between. Germline CDR1 and CDR2: SGHNT and YENEEA. The CDR3 length is 13 residues. The CDR3, as DNA: TGTGCCAGCAGCTCGGAGGTGAACACTGAAGCTTTCTTT. Protein product: CASSSEVNTEAFF. Drawing the rest from reference TRBV11-3 and TRBJ1-1, the complete variable domain is EAGVVQSPRYKIIEKKQPVAFWCNPISGHNTLYWYLQNLGQGPELLIRYENEEAVDDSQLPKDRFSAERLKGVDSTLKIQPAELGDSAVYLCASSSEVNTEAFFGQGTRLTVV.

V usage is TRBV24-1 and J usage is TRBJ2-2; 7 bases agree with TRBD1. CDR3 length: 15 residues. Trimming at V came to 5 bases and at J to 4 bases, leaving 6 bases not matched to a gene. CDR1 KGHDR and CDR2 SFDVKD come from the germline V gene. In nucleotides, the CDR3 is TGTGCCACCAGTGGGGACCCAGGGGGCACCGGGGAGCTGTTTTTT. This sequence encodes CATSGDPGGTGELFF.

The chain combines TRBV20-1 with TRBJ1-2; D may be TRBD1 (5 bases). Trimming removed 6 bases from V and 7 bases from J, with 24 bases in between. The germline V gene encodes CDR1 DFQATT and CDR2 SNEGSKA (reference sequence). The length of the CDR3 is 15 residues. In DNA form, the CDR3 reads TGCAGTGCGAGTCGGGACTCTCGACCGGATAGTGGCTACACCTTC. It encodes CSASRDSRPDSGYTF.

The chain has TRBV11-1 and TRBJ2-7; TRBD1 aligns across 8 bases. Unmatched junction bases numbered 4, after V lost 1 base and J lost 2 bases. There are 15 residues in the CDR3. CDR1 is SGHAT, CDR2 FQDESV, per germline (reference sequence). CDR3 in DNA: TGTGCCAGCAGCTTAGGGACAGGGTCCCCCTACGAGCAGTACTTC. The encoded protein is CASSLGTGSPYEQYF.

The CDR3 nucleotides read TGTGCCAGCTGGGACAGGGGGCTTGGGACTGAAGCTTTCTTT. It specifies CASWDRGLGTEAFF. The V call is TRBV6-5, the J call TRBJ1-1, with TRBD1 matching over 12 bases. V lost 8 bases and J lost 5; bases outside the gene matches: 6. Per the germline V gene, CDR1 is MNHEY and CDR2 is SVGAGI. The CDR3 spans 14 residues.

V and J are TRBV6-5 and TRBJ2-7; 9 bases align to TRBD1. V lost 2 bases, J lost 3 bases, and 5 bases stayed unmatched. In germline, CDR1 is MNHEY, CDR2 SVGAGI. This CDR3 comprises 15 residues. The CDR3 loop is CASSYVGQGHYEQYF. As DNA, the CDR3 is TGTGCCAGCAGTTACGTGGGACAGGGCCACTACGAGCAGTACTTC.

The CDR3 spells CASSPDHSGGDIYGYTF. In DNA, the CDR3 is TGTGCCAGCTCACCTGACCACTCAGGGGGCGATATCTATGGCTACACCTTC. The V and J genes are TRBV18 and TRBJ1-2, with 8 bases aligning to TRBD1. From germline, CDR1 is KGHSH and CDR2 LQKENI. The V and J ends lost 3 bases and 4 bases, in that order; junction bases with no gene match: 13. This CDR3 contains 17 residues. Complete variable domain (other parts from reference TRBV18 and TRBJ1-2): NAGVMQNPRHLVRRRGQEARLRCSPMKGHSHVYWYRQLPEEGLKFMVYLQKENIIDESGMPKERFSAEFPKEGPSILRIQQVVRGDSAAYFCASSPDHSGGDIYGYTFGSGTRLTVV.

The chain employs TRBV24-1 and TRBJ2-3; maybe TRBD2 (6 bases). CDR3 length: 14 residues. Germline V gene lookup returns CDR1 KGHDR and CDR2 SFDVKD. The germline V and J ends were trimmed by 5 bases and 1 base, with 9 bases remaining between them. In DNA, the CDR3 is TGTGCCACCAGTGGGGGGGTTGGCACAGATACGCAGTATTTT. This encodes CATSGGVGTDTQYF.